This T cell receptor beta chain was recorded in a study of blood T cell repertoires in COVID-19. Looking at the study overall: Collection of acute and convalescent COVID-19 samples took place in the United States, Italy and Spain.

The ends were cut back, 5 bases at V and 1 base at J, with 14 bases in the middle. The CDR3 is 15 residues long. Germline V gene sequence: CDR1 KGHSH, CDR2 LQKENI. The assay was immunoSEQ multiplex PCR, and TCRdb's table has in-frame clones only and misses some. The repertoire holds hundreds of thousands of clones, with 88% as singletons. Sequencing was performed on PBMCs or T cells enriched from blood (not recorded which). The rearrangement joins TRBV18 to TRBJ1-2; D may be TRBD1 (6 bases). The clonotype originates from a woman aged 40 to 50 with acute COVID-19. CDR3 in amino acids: CASSYRDKVNYGYTF. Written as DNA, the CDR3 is TGTGCCAGCTCATACCGGGACAAGGTTAACTATGGCTACACCTTC.